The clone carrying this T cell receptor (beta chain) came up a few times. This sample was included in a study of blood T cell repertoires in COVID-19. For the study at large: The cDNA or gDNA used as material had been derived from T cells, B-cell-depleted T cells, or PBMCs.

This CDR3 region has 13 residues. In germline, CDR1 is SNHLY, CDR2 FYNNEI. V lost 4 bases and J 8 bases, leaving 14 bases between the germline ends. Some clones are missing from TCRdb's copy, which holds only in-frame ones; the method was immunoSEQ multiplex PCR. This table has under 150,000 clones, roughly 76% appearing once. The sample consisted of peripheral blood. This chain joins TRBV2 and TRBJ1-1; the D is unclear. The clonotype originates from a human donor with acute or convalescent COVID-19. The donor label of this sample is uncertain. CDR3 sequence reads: CASSGSSGIEAFF. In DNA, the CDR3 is TGTGCCAGCAGTGGGAGCTCGGGGATAGAAGCTTTCTTT.